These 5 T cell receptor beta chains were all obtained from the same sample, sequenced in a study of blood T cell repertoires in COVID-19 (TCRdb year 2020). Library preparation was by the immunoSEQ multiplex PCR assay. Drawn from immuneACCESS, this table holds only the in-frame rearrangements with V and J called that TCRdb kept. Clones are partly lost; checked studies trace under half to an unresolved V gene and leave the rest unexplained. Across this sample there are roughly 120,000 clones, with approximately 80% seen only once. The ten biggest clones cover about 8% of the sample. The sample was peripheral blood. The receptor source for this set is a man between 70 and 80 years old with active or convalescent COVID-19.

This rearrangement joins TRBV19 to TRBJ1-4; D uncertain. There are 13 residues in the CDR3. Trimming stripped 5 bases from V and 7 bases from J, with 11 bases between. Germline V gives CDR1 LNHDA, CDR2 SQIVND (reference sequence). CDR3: CASSVRWAEKLFF. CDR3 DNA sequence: TGTGCCAGTAGTGTCCGATGGGCTGAAAAACTGTTTTTT. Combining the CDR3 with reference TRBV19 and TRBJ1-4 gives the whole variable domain DGGITQSPKYLFRKEGQNVTLSCEQNLNHDAMYWYRQDPGQGLRLIYYSQIVNDFQKGDIAEGYSVSREKKESFPLTVTSAQKNPTAFYLCASSVRWAEKLFFGSGTQLSVL.

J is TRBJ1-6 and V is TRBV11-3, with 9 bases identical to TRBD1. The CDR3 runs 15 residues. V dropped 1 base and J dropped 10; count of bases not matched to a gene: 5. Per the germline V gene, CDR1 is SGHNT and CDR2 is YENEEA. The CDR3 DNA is TGTGCCAGCAGCTTAGGAGGACAGGGGTGGTCACCCCTCCACTTT. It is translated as CASSLGGQGWSPLHF.

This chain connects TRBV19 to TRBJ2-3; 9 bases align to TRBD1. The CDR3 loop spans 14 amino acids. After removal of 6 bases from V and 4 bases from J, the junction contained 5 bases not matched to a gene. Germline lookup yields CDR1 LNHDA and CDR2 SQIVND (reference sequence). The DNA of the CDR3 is TGTGCCAGTAGGTACAGGGGGCAGGCAGATACGCAGTATTTT. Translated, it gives CASRYRGQADTQYF.

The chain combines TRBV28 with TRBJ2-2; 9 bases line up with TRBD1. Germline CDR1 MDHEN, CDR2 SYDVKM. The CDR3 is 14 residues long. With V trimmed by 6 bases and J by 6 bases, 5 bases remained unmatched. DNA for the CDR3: TGTGCCAGCAGGGGAACAGGGGGCCCCGGGGAGCTGTTTTTT. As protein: CASRGTGGPGELFF.

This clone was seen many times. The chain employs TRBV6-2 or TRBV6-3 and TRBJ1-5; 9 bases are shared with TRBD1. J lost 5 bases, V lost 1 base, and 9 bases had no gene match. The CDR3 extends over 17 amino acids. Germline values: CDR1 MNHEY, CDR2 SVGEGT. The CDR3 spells CASSYLPGQGGDQPQHF. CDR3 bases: TGTGCCAGCAGTTACTTACCGGGACAGGGAGGGGATCAGCCCCAGCATTTT.